This T cell receptor beta chain was captured by sequencing in a study of monozygotic twins with inflammatory bowel disease. CDR1 ENHRY and CDR2 SYGVKD come from the germline V gene. The CDR3 consists of 14 residues. On this clonotype: What it recognizes is unknown.

Making cDNA involved eight separate reactions per sample. Amplification used two nested PCRs: approximately 16 cycles, then roughly 9 cycles, on TCRalpha/TCRbeta cDNA. TCRdb reprocessed the 5' RACE reads and reports one entry per CDR3 protein, with no DNA. This repertoire comprises approximately 160,000 distinct CDR3 sequences; its ten largest clones make up approximately 3%. Overall study findings and caveats: No difference in repertoire similarity was seen between concordant and discordant twins, possibly because power was limited. The analysis yielded no support for one strong signal or clonotype associated with IBD.

The sequenced sample was blood. The chain is built from TRBV10-3 and TRBJ2-1; there is no DNA to check the TCRdb D call of TRBD1. The TCR was taken from a human donor with ulcerative colitis or Crohn's disease, or a healthy co-twin of an affected twin (not recorded which). The CDR3 sequence: CAISESRESSEQFF.